This TCR beta chain was recorded in a study of blood T cells in healthy people across ages. The CDR3 extends over 15 amino acids. Trimming stripped 1 base from V and 8 bases from J, with 15 bases between. Germline CDR1 is LGHNA and CDR2 is YSLEER. This clonotype has only a few counts. A sample-barcoded 5' primer and a J-beta primer mix were used in a second PCR of about 6 to 11 cycles. MiXCR, applied by TCRdb to the 5' RACE reads, yields one record per CDR3 protein. The table lists around 900,000 distinct CDR3 sequences, roughly 51% of them singletons. The sample taken for sequencing was blood. The sequence came from a woman in her fifties or sixties in good health. V is TRBV4-3 and J is TRBJ2-1; D is perhaps TRBD1 or TRBD2 (6 bases each). CDR3 nucleotides: TGCGCCAGCAGCCAAGTGTGGGAGAGGGGGGATGAGCAGTTCTTC. It is translated as CASSQVWERGDEQFF.